The next 32 T cell receptor beta chains were all read from a single sample in a study of blood T cell repertoires in COVID-19. Profiling relied on immunoSEQ multiplex PCR, and the TCRdb table lists in-frame clones only, not all of them. Among some 150,000 clones listed, roughly four fifths were seen once. Sequencing was performed on peripheral blood. The receptors were gathered from a woman aged 80 or older with acute or convalescent COVID-19.

This chain joins TRBV19 and TRBJ1-4, with a tentative D call TRBD1 (6 bases). With 4 bases removed from V and 3 bases from J, the gap between germline ends came to 15 bases. Germline CDR1 is LNHDA and CDR2 is SQIVND (reference sequence). CDR3 length equals 16 residues. This CDR3 reads CASSKGEGEANEKLFF. In DNA form, the CDR3 reads TGTGCCAGTAGTAAGGGGGAGGGAGAAGCTAATGAAAAACTGTTTTTT.

This chain links TRBV5-1 with TRBJ1-6; D remains ambiguous. Trimming took 4 bases from V and 9 from J, leaving 14 bases between them. Germline values: CDR1 SGHRS, CDR2 YFSETQ. There are 14 residues in the CDR3. CDR3 nucleotide sequence: TGCGCCAGCAGCCCAGCCACTGCGGGTTCACCCCTCCACTTT. Residues: CASSPATAGSPLHF.

The chain uses TRBV6-6 and TRBJ1-2; 7 bases align to TRBD1. J lost 2 bases, V lost 5 bases, and 14 bases had no gene match. CDR3 length: 17 amino acids. Germline-derived CDR1 and CDR2 are MNHNY and SVGAGI (reference sequence). CDR3: CASSPTRPGQLNYGYTF. Written as DNA, the CDR3 is TGTGCCAGCAGTCCCACCCGGCCGGGACAGCTAAACTATGGCTACACCTTC.

CDR3 residues: CASSRVSGANVLTF. CDR3 in DNA: TGTGCCAGCAGCCGTGTCTCTGGGGCCAACGTCCTGACTTTC. The chain is built from TRBV7-3 and TRBJ2-6; unclear D gene. V was pared by 5 bases and J by 0 bases, with 5 bases between. The CDR3 contains 14 residues. From germline, CDR1 is SGHTA and CDR2 FQGTGA.

This clone was observed once. This chain joins TRBV14 and TRBJ1-1; TRBD1 might be the D (5 bases). The CDR3 is 11 amino acids. Looked up from germline, CDR1 is SGHDN and CDR2 is FVKESK. The ends were cut back, 1 base at V and 11 bases at J, with 8 bases in the middle. The CDR3 reads CASSQAGGAFF. In DNA form, the CDR3 reads TGTGCCAGCAGCCAAGCCGGGGGGGCTTTCTTT.

The chain links TRBV14 to TRBJ2-7; D is undetermined. Germline values: CDR1 SGHDN, CDR2 FVKESK. The CDR3 contains 13 residues. The germline V and J ends were trimmed by 3 bases and 5 bases, with 11 bases remaining between them. The chain's CDR3 is CASSQGRLDEQYF. Written as DNA, the CDR3 is TGTGCCAGCAGCCAGGGCAGGTTGGACGAGCAGTACTTC. Complete variable domain (other parts from reference TRBV14 and TRBJ2-7): EAGVTQFPSHSVIEKGQTVTLRCDPISGHDNLYWYRRVMGKEIKFLLHFVKESKQDESGMPNNRFLAERTGGTYSTLKVQPAELEDSGVYFCASSQGRLDEQYFGPGTRLTVT.

The V call is TRBV9, the J call TRBJ2-3, with 9 bases identical to TRBD2. This CDR3 has 16 amino acids. The V gene end was trimmed by 3 bases and the J gene end by 6 bases; junction bases not matched to a gene: 11. Germline CDR1 and CDR2: SGDLS and YYNGEE. CDR3 residues: CASSASPRGGLDTQYF. CDR3 DNA sequence: TGTGCCAGCAGCGCCTCCCCGCGGGGGGGCCTTGATACGCAGTATTTT.

This chain uses TRBV11-2 with TRBJ1-3, with no clear D. Germline lookup yields CDR1 SGHAT and CDR2 FQNNGV. This CDR3 comprises 15 residues. The V end was cut by 1 base, the J end by 6 bases, with 13 bases between. CDR3 in amino acids: CASSLVEGKTNTIYF. CDR3 nucleotides: TGTGCCAGCAGCTTAGTCGAGGGTAAGACAAACACCATATATTTT.

The chain links TRBV10-3 to TRBJ1-3; 7 bases agree with TRBD1. Germline-derived CDR1 and CDR2 are ENHRY and SYGVKD. V shed 6 bases and J 4 bases; nucleotides not matched to a gene: 6. This CDR3 is built from 14 residues. CDR3 sequence reads: CAISDRVGGNTIYF. The CDR3 nucleotides read TGTGCCATCAGCGACAGGGTGGGCGGAAACACCATATATTTT.

The rearrangement uses TRBV18 and TRBJ1-1, with TRBD1 matching over 7 bases. The CDR3 is 15 amino acids. Germline-derived CDR1 and CDR2 are KGHSH and LQKENI. V was pared by 3 bases and J by 6 bases, with 10 bases of the junction left unmatched. The CDR3 is CASSPPNRGGPEAFF. For the CDR3, the DNA is TGTGCCAGCTCACCCCCAAACAGGGGCGGCCCTGAAGCTTTCTTT.

This chain joins TRBV4-3 and TRBJ2-1; the D gene is possibly TRBD1 (7 bases). The V and J ends lost 8 bases and 4 bases respectively, with 21 bases between them. Germline CDR1 LGHNA, CDR2 YSLEER. The CDR3 length is 16 residues. CDR3 in amino acids: CASLASGGPKYNEQFF. Written as DNA, the CDR3 is TGCGCCAGCCTAGCTTCAGGGGGGCCGAAATACAATGAGCAGTTCTTC.

In its sample, this clone was seen once. This sequence joins TRBV19 and TRBJ1-1; D is perhaps TRBD1 (6 bases). The CDR3 totals 16 residues. The germline gives CDR1 LNHDA, CDR2 SQIVND (reference sequence). Between the trimmed V and J ends, which lost 7 bases and 1 base, there was a span of 19 bases. The CDR3 loop reads CASNARGAGKNTEAFF. The CDR3 bases are TGTGCCAGTAATGCTCGGGGGGCGGGAAAGAACACTGAAGCTTTCTTT. The full variable domain, completed using reference TRBV19 and TRBJ1-1, is DGGITQSPKYLFRKEGQNVTLSCEQNLNHDAMYWYRQDPGQGLRLIYYSQIVNDFQKGDIAEGYSVSREKKESFPLTVTSAQKNPTAFYLCASNARGAGKNTEAFFGQGTRLTVV.

This clone was counted only a few times. This rearrangement joins TRBV24-1 to TRBJ2-1, with 14 bases aligning to TRBD2. This CDR3 contains 16 residues. Germline CDR1 is KGHDR and CDR2 is SFDVKD. With V trimmed by 2 bases and J by 10 bases, 6 bases remained unmatched. CDR3: CATSDSGTSGGREQFF. CDR3 nucleotides: TGTGCCACCAGTGATTCCGGGACTAGCGGGGGTCGGGAGCAGTTCTTC.

This clone was observed a handful of times. The chain employs TRBV5-1 and TRBJ2-1, with TRBD2 identical over 8 bases. This CDR3 is built from 13 residues. Per the germline V gene, CDR1 is SGHRS and CDR2 is YFSETQ. With V trimmed by 2 bases and J by 8 bases, 3 bases remained unmatched. The CDR3 DNA is TGCGCCAGCAGCTTTAGCGGGGTCGATGAGCAGTTCTTC. Translation: CASSFSGVDEQFF. Together with reference TRBV5-1 and TRBJ2-1, the CDR3 gives the full variable domain: KAGVTQTPRYLIKTRGQQVTLSCSPISGHRSVSWYQQTPGQGLQFLFEYFSETQRNKGNFPGRFSGRQFSNSRSEMNVSTLELGDSALYLCASSFSGVDEQFFGPGTRLTVL.

The gene calls are TRBV3-1 (or the pseudogene TRBV3-2) and TRBJ2-5; 8 positions agree with TRBD2. There are 12 residues in the CDR3. Unmatched junction bases numbered 3, after V lost 1 base and J lost 11 bases. Germline V lookup: CDR1 LGHDT, CDR2 YNNKEL (reference sequence). CDR3 DNA sequence: TGTGCCAGCAGCCAAGGTAGCGGGGAGCAGTACTTC. This codes for CASSQGSGEQYF.

The chain combines TRBV7-7 with TRBJ2-1, with TRBD1 as a possible D gene (6 bases). The germline V and J ends were trimmed by 9 bases and 5 bases, with 17 bases remaining between them. The germline gives CDR1 SSHAT, CDR2 FNYEAQ (reference sequence). The length of the CDR3 is 14 residues. CDR3 region: CASSLTGLNNEQFF. In nucleotides, the CDR3 is TGTGCCAGTTCACTGACAGGCCTAAACAATGAGCAGTTCTTC.

This clone was picked up one time. Germline is not matched at one junction end, which may reflect a read error. The chain joins TRBV6-5 to TRBJ2-3; D gene ambiguous. CDR3 length equals 12 residues. CDR1 and CDR2 (germline): MNHEY, SVGAGI. CDR3 in amino acids: CASSYSGDTQYF. CDR3 coding DNA: TGTGCCAGCAGCTACTCGGGCGATACGCAGTATTTT.

The chain has TRBV12-5 and TRBJ1-2; D is unclear. Germline CDR1 LGHNT, CDR2 FRNRAP. Trimming stripped 11 bases from V and 6 bases from J, with 22 bases between. CDR3 length: 14 amino acids. CDR3 sequence reads: CASNVDLLSDGYTF. The CDR3 DNA sequence: TGTGCTTCTAATGTCGATCTACTCTCGGATGGCTACACCTTC.

V usage is TRBV7-2 and J usage is TRBJ2-2; a possible D gene is TRBD2 (6 bases). Germline lookup yields CDR1 SGHTA and CDR2 FQGNSA. The CDR3 covers 14 residues. The germline V and J ends were trimmed by 1 base and 5 bases, with 8 bases remaining between them. The CDR3 region has the DNA TGTGCCAGCAGCTTAGAAGCGGGTACCGGGGAGCTGTTTTTT. This encodes CASSLEAGTGELFF. Using reference TRBV7-2 and TRBJ2-2 for the parts outside the CDR3, the full variable domain is GAGVSQSPSNKVTEKGKDVELRCDPISGHTALYWYRQSLGQGLEFLIYFQGNSAPDKSGLPSDRFSAERTGGSVSTLTIQRTQQEDSAVYLCASSLEAGTGELFFGEGSRLTVL.

The chain has TRBV5-1 and TRBJ2-5; 9 positions match TRBD1. The germline V gene has CDR1 SGHRS and CDR2 YFSETQ. The CDR3 has 15 amino acids. V was pared by 1 base and J by 1 base, with 2 bases of the junction left unmatched. The CDR3 here is CASSLTGGLQETQYF. The CDR3 DNA follows: TGCGCCAGCAGCTTGACAGGGGGCCTCCAAGAGACCCAGTACTTC.

The chain uses TRBV5-6 and TRBJ1-2; D may be TRBD1 (6 bases). In germline, CDR1 is SGHDT, CDR2 YYEEEE. V lost 3 bases to trimming and J lost 3 bases, with 15 bases between them. The CDR3 spans 15 residues. CDR3 region: CASSSRDKGYYGYTF. CDR3 coding DNA: TGTGCCAGCAGCTCCCGGGACAAGGGCTACTATGGCTACACCTTC. Supplemented by reference TRBV5-6 and TRBJ1-2, the full variable domain reads DAGVTQSPTHLIKTRGQQVTLRCSPKSGHDTVSWYQQALGQGPQFIFQYYEEEERQRGNFPDRFSGHQFPNYSSELNVNALLLGDSALYLCASSSRDKGYYGYTFGSGTRLTVV.

This chain links TRBV19 with TRBJ2-5; no reliable D call. V lost 1 base and J lost 4, with 7 bases in between. The CDR3 consists of 13 residues. Germline V lookup: CDR1 LNHDA, CDR2 SQIVND (reference sequence). The CDR3: CASSIGYRETQYF. DNA of the CDR3: TGTGCCAGTAGTATAGGTTACAGAGAGACCCAGTACTTC. The whole variable domain, remainder taken from reference TRBV19 and TRBJ2-5, is DGGITQSPKYLFRKEGQNVTLSCEQNLNHDAMYWYRQDPGQGLRLIYYSQIVNDFQKGDIAEGYSVSREKKESFPLTVTSAQKNPTAFYLCASSIGYRETQYFGPGTRLLVL.

The chain is built from TRBV3-1 (or the pseudogene TRBV3-2) and TRBJ2-7; the D is unclear. V was trimmed by 4 bases and J by 6 bases, leaving 13 bases between them. CDR1 and CDR2 (germline): LGHDT, YNNKEL (reference sequence). This CDR3 has 13 residues. Here the CDR3 reads CASSPPGAGEQYF. The CDR3 DNA reads TGTGCCAGCAGCCCCCCCGGAGCCGGCGAGCAGTACTTC.

The CDR3 DNA follows: TGTGCCAGCTCATCGACAGGGGCCGCGGATTCACCCCTCCACTTT. Residues: CASSSTGAADSPLHF. The gene calls are TRBV18 and TRBJ1-6; 8 bases are a match to TRBD1. The V and J ends lost 5 bases and 8 bases, in that order; junction bases with no gene match: 8. The CDR3 loop spans 15 amino acids. The germline gives CDR1 KGHSH, CDR2 LQKENI. The full variable domain, its missing parts supplied by reference TRBV18 and TRBJ1-6, is NAGVMQNPRHLVRRRGQEARLRCSPMKGHSHVYWYRQLPEEGLKFMVYLQKENIIDESGMPKERFSAEFPKEGPSILRIQQVVRGDSAAYFCASSSTGAADSPLHFGNGTRLTVT.

The CDR3 region is CASSPSFTGHPPQHF. The CDR3 nucleotides read TGTGCCAGCAGCCCTAGTTTTACAGGGCATCCGCCCCAGCATTTT. The rearrangement joins TRBV6-2 or TRBV6-3 to TRBJ1-5; a weak D match, TRBD1 (6 bases). V was pared by 6 bases and J by 9 bases, with 21 bases between. The germline V gene encodes CDR1 MNHEY and CDR2 SVGEGT. This CDR3 contains 15 residues.

This chain links TRBV10-2 with TRBJ1-1; unclear D gene. The CDR3 has 13 amino acids. CDR1 WSHSY and CDR2 SAAADI come from the germline V gene. The germline V and J ends were trimmed by 7 bases and 2 bases, with 11 bases remaining between them. The CDR3 loop is CASTGRTNTEAFF. The CDR3 coding sequence is TGCGCCAGCACCGGGAGGACCAACACTGAAGCTTTCTTT.

J is TRBJ2-5 and V is TRBV5-1; 7 bases align to TRBD1. The V gene's germline CDR1 is SGHRS and CDR2 YFSETQ. The CDR3 is 15 residues long. V dropped 3 bases and J dropped 5; count of bases not matched to a gene: 10. CDR3 protein: CASSSTGVGAETQYF. Here the CDR3 DNA reads TGCGCCAGCAGCTCCACAGGGGTGGGGGCGGAGACCCAGTACTTC.

V usage is TRBV5-8 and J usage is TRBJ1-1; D gene unclear. CDR1 is SGHTS and CDR2 is YDEGEE in the germline V gene. V lost 4 bases and J lost 7, with 14 bases in between. The CDR3 loop spans 13 amino acids. CDR3 in DNA: TGTGCCAGCAGCCAACGGAGAAAAATTGAAGCTTTCTTT. It is translated as CASSQRRKIEAFF.

The chain recombines TRBV7-3 with TRBJ1-2; 8 bases are a match to TRBD1. This CDR3 spans 12 amino acids. Losses at the gene ends were 5 bases for V and 5 bases for J; bases not matched to a gene: 1. Germline assignment: CDR1 SGHTA and CDR2 FQGTGA. CDR3 DNA sequence: TGTGCCAGCAGCAGACAGGGGTATGGCTACACCTTC. Amino acid sequence: CASSRQGYGYTF.

The chain uses TRBV3-1 (or the pseudogene TRBV3-2) and TRBJ1-4, with 9 nucleotides matching TRBD1. CDR1 LGHDT and CDR2 YNNKEL come from the germline V gene (reference sequence). V trimming: 4 bases; J trimming: 8 bases; junction bases outside the gene matches: 8. This CDR3 is 15 amino acids long. As DNA, the CDR3 is TGTGCCAGCAGCCTCAGGGGACAGGGATCCGAAAAACTGTTTTTT. Residues: CASSLRGQGSEKLFF.

This chain joins TRBV7-9 and TRBJ2-5, with D unresolved. This CDR3 has 14 residues. The germline V and J ends were trimmed by 1 base and 5 bases, with 11 bases remaining between them. Germline CDR1 reads SEHNR; CDR2 reads FQNEAQ (reference sequence). The CDR3 here is CASSLGREAETQYF. The CDR3 DNA reads TGTGCCAGCAGCTTAGGACGAGAGGCGGAGACCCAGTACTTC.

This clone was detected only once. The chain carries TRBV9 and TRBJ1-6; D remains unclear. The V gene's germline CDR1 is SGDLS and CDR2 YYNGEE. V gave up 1 base and J gave up 0 bases, with 5 bases separating them. This CDR3 contains 15 residues. The CDR3 region has the DNA TGTGCCAGCAGCGTACATTTCTCCTATAATTCACCCCTCCACTTT. Its protein product is CASSVHFSYNSPLHF.